This T cell receptor beta chain was found in a study of PD-1 blockade in classical Hodgkin lymphoma. Time point meaning: cycle 4 day 1 (C4D1), after more than five weeks of nivolumab. The patients all showed relapse after autologous stem cell transplantation, while their brentuximab vedotin exposure varied. Profiling relied on immunoSEQ multiplex PCR, and the TCRdb table lists in-frame clones only, not all of them. The sample has some 13,000 clones; 65% to 85% are singletons. Germline CDR1 and CDR2: SQVTM and ANQGSEA. The CDR3 is made up of 12 amino acids. Deletions cut 2 bases from V and 4 bases from J, with 6 bases between.

The source of this sequence is a human donor with classical Hodgkin lymphoma. This chain links TRBV29-1 with TRBJ2-1, with D perhaps matching TRBD2 (6 bases). Here the sequenced sample was peripheral blood mononuclear cells (PBMCs), taken before the fourth cycle of nivolumab. The CDR3 loop reads CSVERGYNEQFF. DNA of the CDR3: TGCAGCGTTGAACGGGGGTACAATGAGCAGTTCTTC.